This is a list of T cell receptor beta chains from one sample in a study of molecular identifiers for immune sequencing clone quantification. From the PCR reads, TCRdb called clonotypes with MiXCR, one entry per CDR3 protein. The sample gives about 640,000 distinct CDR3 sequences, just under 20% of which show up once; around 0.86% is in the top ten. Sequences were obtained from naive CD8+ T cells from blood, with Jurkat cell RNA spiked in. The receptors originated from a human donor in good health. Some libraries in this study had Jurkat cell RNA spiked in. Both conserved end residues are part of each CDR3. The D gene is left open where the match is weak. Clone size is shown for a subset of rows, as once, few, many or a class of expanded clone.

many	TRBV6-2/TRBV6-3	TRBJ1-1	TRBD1	CASSYTRTGLEPNTEAFF	TGTGCCAGCAGTTACACCCGGACAGGCTTAGAGCCGAACACTGAAGCTTTCTTT
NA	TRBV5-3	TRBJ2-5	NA	CASSLVPSQKTQYF	TGTGCCAGCAGCTTGGTACCGAGCCAAAAGACCCAGTACTTC
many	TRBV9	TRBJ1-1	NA	CASTQGRIGKAFF	TGTGCCAGCACCCAAGGCAGGATCGGCAAAGCTTTCTTT
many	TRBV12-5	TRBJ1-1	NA	CASGFASGEKNTEAFF	TGTGCTAGTGGTTTTGCTTCAGGGGAAAAGAACACTGAAGCTTTCTTT
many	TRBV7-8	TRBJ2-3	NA	CASSVPGLNRDTQYF	TGTGCCAGCAGCGTCCCGGGACTCAATCGGGATACGCAGTATTTT
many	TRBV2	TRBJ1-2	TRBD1	CASTGQGAPGYTF	TGTGCCAGCACCGGACAGGGGGCGCCTGGCTACACCTTC
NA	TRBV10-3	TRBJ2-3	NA	CVISESGSTDTQYF	TGTGTCATCAGTGAGTCGGGTAGCACAGATACGCAGTATTTT
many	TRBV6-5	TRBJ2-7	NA	CASSPGSAGKQYF	TGTGCCAGCAGCCCGGGGTCGGCAGGGAAGCAGTACTTC
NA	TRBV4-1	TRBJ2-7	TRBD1	CASSFRDSGPWEQYF	TGCGCCAGCAGCTTCCGGGACAGCGGACCTTGGGAGCAGTACTTC
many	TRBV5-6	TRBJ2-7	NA	CASSSPDSDWGEQYF	TGTGCCAGCAGCTCGCCGGACAGCGATTGGGGCGAGCAGTACTTC
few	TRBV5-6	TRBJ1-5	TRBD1	CASSLRQGAYQPQHF	TGTGCCAGCAGCTTGCGCCAGGGGGCCTATCAGCCCCAGCATTTT
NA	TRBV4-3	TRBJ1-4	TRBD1	CASSPGTASTNEKLLF	TGCGCCAGCAGCCCAGGGACAGCGTCAACTAATGAAAAACTGCTTTTT
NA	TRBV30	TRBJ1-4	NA	CAWCVSPGEKLFF	TGTGCCTGGTGTGTCTCGCCGGGGGAAAAACTGTTTTTT
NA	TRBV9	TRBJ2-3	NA	CAGSPQRTDTQYF	TGTGCCGGCAGCCCTCAGAGGACAGATACGCAGTATTTT
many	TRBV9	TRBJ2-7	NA	CASSPVVGGLEQYF	TGTGCCAGCAGCCCGGTGGTGGGGGGGCTTGAGCAGTACTTC
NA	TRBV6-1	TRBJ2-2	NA	CASSEAYSRATGELFF	TGTGCCAGCAGTGAAGCCTACAGCCGGGCCACCGGGGAGCTGTTTTTT
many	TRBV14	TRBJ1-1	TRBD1	CASSQKVPGTALEAFF	TGTGCCAGCAGCCAGAAAGTTCCAGGGACAGCACTTGAAGCTTTCTTT
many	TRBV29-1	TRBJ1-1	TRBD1	CSVTGGTEAFF	TGCAGCGTGACAGGGGGCACTGAAGCTTTCTTT
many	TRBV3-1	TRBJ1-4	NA	CASSPIDGVGNEKLFF	TGTGCCAGCAGCCCCATCGACGGAGTTGGGAATGAAAAACTGTTTTTT
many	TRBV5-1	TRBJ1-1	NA	CASSLTKGNGAFF	TGCGCCAGCAGCCTTACTAAAGGGAATGGAGCTTTCTTT
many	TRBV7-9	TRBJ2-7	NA	CASSTGPTYEQYF	TGTGCCAGCAGCACAGGTCCGACCTACGAGCAGTACTTC
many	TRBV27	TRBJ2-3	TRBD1	CASSLVSGTGGTDTQYF	TGTGCCAGCAGTTTGGTGTCCGGGACAGGGGGCACTGATACGCAGTATTTT
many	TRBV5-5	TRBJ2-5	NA	CASSLGQMYQETQYF	TGTGCCAGCAGCCTCGGACAGATGTACCAAGAGACCCAGTACTTC
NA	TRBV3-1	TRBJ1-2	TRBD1	CASSQTGEGYGYTF	TGTGCCAGCAGCCAGACAGGGGAGGGCTATGGCTACACCTTC
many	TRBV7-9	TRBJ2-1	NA	CASSVRNNEQFF	TGTGCCAGCAGCGTGAGGAACAATGAGCAGTTCTTC
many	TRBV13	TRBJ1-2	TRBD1	CASSLDRGTGTVNGYGYTF	TGTGCCAGCAGCTTAGATCGTGGGACAGGGACGGTAAACGGGTATGGCTACACCTTC
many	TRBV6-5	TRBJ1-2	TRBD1	CASRLGQSYGYTF	TGTGCCAGCAGATTGGGACAGAGCTATGGCTACACCTTC
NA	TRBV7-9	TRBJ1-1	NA	CASSGDKDQNTEAFF	TGTGCCAGCAGCGGGGACAAGGATCAAAACACTGAAGCTTTCTTT
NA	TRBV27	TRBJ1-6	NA	CASSPLSSYNSPLRF	TGTGCCAGCAGTCCCCTAAGCTCCTATAATTCACCCCTCCGCTTT
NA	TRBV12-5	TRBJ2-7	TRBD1	CASGGQDGRREQYF	TGTGCTAGTGGGGGACAGGACGGGCGTCGCGAGCAGTACTTC
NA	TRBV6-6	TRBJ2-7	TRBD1	CASSSPTGVGTYEQYF	TGTGCCAGCAGTTCTCCAACAGGGGTCGGGACCTACGAGCAGTACTTC
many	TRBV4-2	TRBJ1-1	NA	CASSPSLSLNTEAFF	TGTGCCAGCAGCCCATCATTATCATTGAACACTGAAGCTTTCTTT
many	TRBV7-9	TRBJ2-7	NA	CASSPGQYYEQYF	TGTGCCAGCAGCCCCGGACAGTACTACGAGCAGTACTTC
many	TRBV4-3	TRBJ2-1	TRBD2	CASSQEAEIAGGGNEQFF	TGCGCCAGCAGCCAGGAGGCTGAAATAGCGGGAGGGGGCAATGAGCAGTTCTTC
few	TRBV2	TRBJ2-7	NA	CASSEAAGTSYEQYF	TGTGCCAGCAGTGAAGCGGCAGGAACGTCCTACGAGCAGTACTTC
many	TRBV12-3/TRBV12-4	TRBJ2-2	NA	CASSFQGTGTGELFF	TGTGCCAGCAGTTTCCAGGGGACGGGCACCGGGGAGCTGTTTTTT
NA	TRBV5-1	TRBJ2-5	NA	CASRGIGETQYF	TGCGCCAGCAGGGGGATCGGGGAGACCCAGTACTTC
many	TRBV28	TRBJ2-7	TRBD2	CASSSMLSGRAYEQYF	TGTGCCAGCAGTTCCATGCTTAGCGGGAGGGCGTACGAGCAGTACTTC
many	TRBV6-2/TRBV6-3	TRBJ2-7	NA	CASSQLRDNSYEQYF	TGTGCCAGCAGTCAACTCCGGGACAACTCCTACGAGCAGTACTTC
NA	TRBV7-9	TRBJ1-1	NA	CASSSRGGDTEAFF	TGTGCCAGCAGCTCCAGGGGTGGGGACACTGAAGCTTTCTTT
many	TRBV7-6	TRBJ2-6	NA	CASSFHGANSGANVLTF	TGTGCCAGCAGCTTTCACGGGGCTAACTCTGGGGCCAACGTCCTGACTTTC
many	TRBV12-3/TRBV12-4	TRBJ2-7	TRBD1	CASSPSRDRSSYEQYF	TGTGCCAGCTCTCCTTCCCGGGACAGGAGCTCCTACGAGCAGTACTTC
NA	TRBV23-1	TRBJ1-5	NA	CAREGHGGEAQHF	TGCGCCAGAGAGGGACACGGGGGTGAGGCCCAGCATTTT
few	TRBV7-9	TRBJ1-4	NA	CAGSPTDRQKLSF	TGTGCCGGCAGCCCGACTGATAGGCAAAAACTGTCTTTT
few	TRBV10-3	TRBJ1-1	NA	CAAGGRNTEAFF	TGTGCCGCTGGCGGACGGAACACTGAAGCTTTCTTT
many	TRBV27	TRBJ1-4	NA	CASSLLPGATNEKLFF	TGTGCCAGCAGTCTACTTCCAGGGGCCACTAATGAAAAACTGTTTTTT
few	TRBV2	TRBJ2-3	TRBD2	CASSEGLAGGQYTQYF	TGTGCCAGCAGTGAAGGACTAGCGGGGGGGCAGTATACGCAGTATTTT
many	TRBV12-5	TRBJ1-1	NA	CASGGGTLSEAFF	TGTGCTAGTGGCGGGGGGACCTTATCGGAGGCTTTCTTT
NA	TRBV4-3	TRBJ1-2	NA	CASSPVIQGGYGYTF	TGCGCCAGCAGCCCAGTTATACAGGGTGGCTATGGCTACACCTTC
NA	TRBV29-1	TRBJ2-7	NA	CSVDYGSSYEQYF	TGCAGCGTTGATTACGGCAGCTCCTACGAGCAGTACTTC
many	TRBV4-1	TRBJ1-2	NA	CASSQDIGQTPYGYTF	TGCGCCAGCAGCCAAGATATTGGACAGACACCTTATGGCTACACCTTC
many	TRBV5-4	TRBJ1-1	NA	CASSFRSGREAFF	TGTGCCAGCAGCTTTCGGTCTGGCCGTGAAGCTTTCTTT
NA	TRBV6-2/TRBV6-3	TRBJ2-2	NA	CASRLNQGGSAVRPGELFF	TGTGCCAGCAGACTCAACCAGGGCGGGTCGGCGGTAAGACCCGGGGAGCTGTTTTTT
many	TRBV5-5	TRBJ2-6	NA	CASSLDRVLFGANVLTF	TGTGCCAGCAGCTTGGACAGGGTCCTGTTTGGGGCCAACGTCCTGACTTTC
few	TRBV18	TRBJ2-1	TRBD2	CASSPPASGGNEQFF	TGTGCCAGCTCACCACCGGCTAGCGGGGGCAATGAGCAGTTCTTC